This is a list of T cell receptor beta chains from one sample in a study of T-cell memory formation after mild COVID-19. TCRdb passed the 5' RACE reads through MiXCR, listing each CDR3 protein once. The sample includes 350,000 to 500,000 distinct CDR3 sequences, less than 25% of them seen just once. Sequencing was carried out using PBMCs or a T cell subset sorted from them (not recorded which). The receptors originated from an adult woman who had mild COVID-19 (a few samples of this study predate the infection). Cell type and time point are not known. Each CDR3 is given with its conserved first and last residue. A D gene is named only where the DNA matches it firmly. Rows give clone size only sometimes, using once, few, many, or a class for an expanded clone.

j_call v_call clone_size d_call cdr3_nt cdr3_aa
TRBJ2-2 TRBV30 few - TGTGCCTGGAGTTCTCAGGGAAGCGGGGAGCTGTTTTTT CAWSSQGSGELFF
TRBJ1-1 TRBV6-5 few - TGTGCCAGCAGTGAAACAGAGAACATGAACACTGAAGCTTTCTTT CASSETENMNTEAFF
TRBJ1-2 TRBV7-3 - TRBD1 TGTGCCAGCAGCTTAAAGGGGACAGAAACTCTCTTC CASSLKGTETLF
TRBJ2-1 TRBV7-9 few - TGTGCCAGCAGCTCCCGTGAGTTCTTGAGCTCCTACAATGAGCAGTTCTTC CASSSREFLSSYNEQFF
TRBJ2-6 TRBV2 few - TGTGCCTCATGCCACGGGACGACGTCTTCTGGGGCCAACGTCCTGACTTTC CASCHGTTSSGANVLTF
TRBJ1-3 TRBV12-3/TRBV12-4 - - TGTGCCAGCAGTGCCGGCTCTCAAGGCGTTGGAAACACCATATATTTT CASSAGSQGVGNTIYF
TRBJ1-1 TRBV11-2 few - TGTGCCAGCAGCTTAGGGTATAACACTGAAGCTTTCTTT CASSLGYNTEAFF
TRBJ2-7 TRBV7-2 many - TGTGCCAGCAGCTTAGGAGCCCCTAGGGGACGGGGTTACGAGCAGTACTTC CASSLGAPRGRGYEQYF
TRBJ1-3 TRBV7-9 - - TGTGCCAGCAGCCCCCCCGCCGGAGCAGGGACAGGAAACACCATATATTTT CASSPPAGAGTGNTIYF
TRBJ1-1 TRBV20-1 few - TGCAGTGCTACGAAGGGTACTGAAGCTTTCTTT CSATKGTEAFF